These 26 T cell receptor beta chains originate from one sample sequenced in a study of brain T cells in children with intractable seizures (dated by TCRdb to 2020 to 2022). The library was made by the immunoSEQ multiplex PCR assay. Entries here come from immuneACCESS through TCRdb and include only in-frame sequences with V and J called. Some clones fail to appear in such tables; in the studies checked, an unresolved V gene covers under half of the shortfall, and the cause of the remainder is unknown. The sample yields around 80,000 clones; around 91% were counted once. The ten top clones hold approximately 24% of the sample. The time point tag for this specimen amounts to: resected brain tissue, or blood drawn just prior to surgery. The material sequenced was peripheral blood, taken at surgery. All receptors come from a girl aged 2-10 years with Rasmussen encephalitis and intractable seizures.

This rearrangement joins TRBV29-1 to TRBJ1-6; TRBD1 is a possible D gene (6 bases). The CDR3 contains 13 residues. From germline, CDR1 is SQVTM and CDR2 ANQGSEA. The V gene lost 6 bases and the J gene lost 7 bases, with 13 bases spanning the gap. CDR3 amino acids: CSVGRDRNSPLHF. For the CDR3, the DNA is TGCAGCGTCGGTAGAGACAGGAATTCACCCCTCCACTTT.

The V call is TRBV6-7, the J call TRBJ1-1; a weak D match, TRBD1 (6 bases). TRBV6-7 is an open reading frame whose function is uncertain. This CDR3 is built from 13 residues. V shed 2 bases and J shed 10 bases, with 14 bases lying between them. This chain's CDR3 is CASSYPTGCAAFF. Here the CDR3 DNA reads TGTGCCAGCAGTTACCCCACAGGGTGCGCAGCTTTCTTT.

V and J are TRBV7-9 and TRBJ2-7; no reliable D call. CDR1 SEHNR and CDR2 FQNEAQ come from the germline V gene (reference sequence). V was clipped by 4 bases and J by 0 bases, with 7 bases between them. This CDR3 is built from 13 residues. The CDR3 is CASSWTSSYEQYF. The CDR3 DNA sequence: TGTGCCAGCAGCTGGACCAGCTCCTACGAGCAGTACTTC.

The rearrangement uses TRBV19 and TRBJ2-7; either TRBD1 or TRBD2 may fit D (7 bases each). The germline V and J ends were trimmed by 3 bases and 3 bases, with 24 bases remaining between them. Germline CDR1 LNHDA, CDR2 SQIVND (reference sequence). This CDR3 is built from 18 residues. The CDR3 sequence: CASSIGSNRGGTFYEQYF. In DNA form, the CDR3 reads TGTGCCAGTAGTATTGGGAGTAACAGGGGAGGGACATTCTACGAGCAGTACTTC.

Of note for this clone: Because the CDR3's place on the DNA is in doubt, the DNA is left out and the CDR3 is given as listed by TCRdb. The chain couples TRBV6-5 to TRBJ2-1; the tabulated D call, TRBD2, remains unverified against the DNA. Germline V gene lookup returns CDR1 MNHEY and CDR2 SVGAGI. From its first to its last residue, the CDR3 has 16 amino acids. CDR3 in amino acids: CASSSSGGSFNNEQFF.

This clone was recorded once. This chain uses TRBV28 with TRBJ1-6; D not certain. Deletions cut 2 bases from V and 6 bases from J, with 11 bases between. CDR1 and CDR2 (germline): MDHEN, SYDVKM. The CDR3 length is 15 residues. CDR3 amino acids: CASSLGISPNSPLHF. As DNA, the CDR3 is TGTGCCAGCAGTTTAGGTATCAGTCCTAATTCACCCCTCCACTTT. Complete variable domain (other parts from reference TRBV28 and TRBJ1-6): DVKVTQSSRYLVKRTGEKVFLECVQDMDHENMFWYRQDPGLGLRLIYFSYDVKMKEKGDIPEGYSVSREKKERFSLILESASTNQTSMYLCASSLGISPNSPLHFGNGTRLTVT.

The chain couples TRBV7-9 to TRBJ1-2, with D possibly being TRBD1 (5 bases). From germline, CDR1 is SEHNR and CDR2 FQNEAQ (reference sequence). V shed 7 bases and J shed 0 bases, with 9 bases lying between them. CDR3 length equals 13 residues. The CDR3 here is CASNWDANYGYTF. The CDR3 DNA is TGTGCCAGCAACTGGGACGCTAACTATGGCTACACCTTC.

J is TRBJ1-1 and V is TRBV14, with D hard to call. Germline CDR1 SGHDN, CDR2 FVKESK. The V end lost 1 base, the J end lost 1 base, and 13 bases lay between the germline ends. CDR3 length equals 16 residues. This CDR3 is CASSQVAGRWNTEAFF. The CDR3 DNA is TGTGCCAGCAGCCAAGTAGCCGGCAGGTGGAACACTGAAGCTTTCTTT.

CDR3 in amino acids: CASSPPEGAGTF. CDR3 nucleotide sequence: TGTGCCAGCTCACCACCGGAAGGGGCAGGGACCTTC. The gene calls are TRBV18 and TRBJ1-2, with D perhaps TRBD1 (5 bases). The V gene's germline CDR1 is KGHSH and CDR2 LQKENI. The V end was cut by 0 bases, the J end by 14 bases, with 13 bases between. The CDR3 has 12 residues. The entire variable domain, with the rest obtained from reference TRBV18 and TRBJ1-2, is as follows: NAGVMQNPRHLVRRRGQEARLRCSPMKGHSHVYWYRQLPEEGLKFMVYLQKENIIDESGMPKERFSAEFPKEGPSILRIQQVVRGDSAAYFCASSPPEGAGTFGSGTRLTVV.

This clone was detected only once. V and J are TRBV7-9 and TRBJ1-1; D remains unclear. V was trimmed by 5 bases and J by 6 bases, leaving 16 bases between them. Germline V lookup: CDR1 SEHNR, CDR2 FQNEAQ (reference sequence). The CDR3 is 14 amino acids. The CDR3 DNA reads as TGTGCCAGCAGCCCATGGGGAGTTGGAGCTGAAGCTTTCTTT. Translating it yields CASSPWGVGAEAFF.

The V and J genes are TRBV5-1 and TRBJ2-5; no definite D call. This CDR3 is built from 13 residues. CDR1 is SGHRS and CDR2 is YFSETQ in the germline V gene. Trimming pared 4 bases from V and 1 base from J, leaving 8 bases between. The CDR3 coding sequence is TGCGCCAGCAGCCGATCGGCCCAAGAGACCCAGTACTTC. It is translated as CASSRSAQETQYF.

The chain combines TRBV6-5 with TRBJ2-7, with a tentative D call TRBD2 (5 bases). The CDR3 length is 15 residues. V was pared by 6 bases and J by 3 bases, with 18 bases between. CDR1 and CDR2 (germline): MNHEY, SVGAGI. CDR3 amino acids: CASSLASGRLYEQYF. CDR3 nucleotide sequence: TGTGCCAGCAGCCTAGCCTCGGGCAGACTCTACGAGCAGTACTTC.

The V gene is TRBV5-4, the J gene TRBJ2-5; 9 bases match TRBD1. CDR3 length: 15 residues. Germline loops: CDR1 SGHNT, CDR2 YYREEE (reference sequence). After removal of 4 bases from V and 4 bases from J, the junction contained 8 bases not matched to a gene. The CDR3 protein is CASSPTGGYGETQYF. The CDR3 region has the DNA TGTGCCAGCAGCCCCACAGGGGGCTATGGAGAGACCCAGTACTTC.

The chain has TRBV19 and TRBJ1-3; D call uncertain. This CDR3 comprises 12 residues. CDR1 is LNHDA, CDR2 SQIVND, per germline (reference sequence). Trimming took 3 bases from V and 9 from J, leaving 9 bases between them. The CDR3 nucleotides read TGTGCCAGTAGTATTTGGGATGGCACCATATATTTT. Translating gives CASSIWDGTIYF.

The chain couples TRBV19 to TRBJ1-5; tentatively, D is TRBD1 (5 bases). This CDR3 is 16 amino acids long. The ends were cut back, 6 bases at V and 5 bases at J, with 20 bases in the middle. Germline V CDR1 and CDR2: LNHDA, SQIVND (reference sequence). This CDR3 reads CASRTQLIGGHQPQHF. The CDR3 DNA is TGTGCCAGTAGAACCCAGTTGATCGGGGGACATCAGCCCCAGCATTTT.

The chain joins TRBV6-1 to TRBJ1-1, with D possibly being TRBD1 (6 bases). The CDR3 consists of 13 residues. V lost 8 bases to trimming and J lost 6 bases, with 16 bases between them. Germline values: CDR1 MNHNS, CDR2 SASEGT. CDR3 sequence reads: CASGSVGAPEAFF. The CDR3 nucleotides read TGTGCCAGCGGATCAGTGGGGGCCCCTGAAGCTTTCTTT.

The chain recombines TRBV27 with TRBJ1-5; D is unclear. Trimming cost V 0 bases and J 3 bases, with 3 bases left between them. Germline CDR1 reads MNHEY; CDR2 reads SMNVEV (reference sequence). The CDR3 is 13 residues long. This CDR3 is CASSLSSNQPQHF. DNA for the CDR3: TGTGCCAGCAGTTTATCTTCCAATCAGCCCCAGCATTTT.

This sequence joins TRBV25-1 and TRBJ2-6; D possibly corresponds to TRBD1 (5 bases). This CDR3 is 16 amino acids long. Germline assignment: CDR1 MGHDK and CDR2 SYGVNS. V lost 3 bases and J 2 bases, leaving 11 bases between the germline ends. The CDR3: CASSDHQGAGANVLTF. The CDR3 nucleotides are TGTGCCAGCAGTGACCACCAGGGTGCTGGGGCCAACGTCCTGACTTTC.

The chain has TRBV6-5 and TRBJ1-3; D is undetermined. V was cut by 5 bases and J by 0 bases, with 5 bases left in between. Germline V lookup: CDR1 MNHEY, CDR2 SVGAGI. The CDR3 is made up of 13 amino acids. The CDR3 coding sequence is TGTGCCAGCAGTCCCGTCTCTGGAAACACCATATATTTT. It codes for CASSPVSGNTIYF.

This chain connects TRBV7-3 to TRBJ2-1, with 7 bases lining up with TRBD1. The CDR3 sequence is 15 residues long. The germline V gene encodes CDR1 SGHTA and CDR2 FQGTGA. V trimming: 5 bases; J trimming: 7 bases; junction bases outside the gene matches: 11. CDR3 nucleotide sequence: TGTGCCAGCAGCCCAGGGGGTGGGGGAACGAATGAGCAGTTCTTC. This gives the protein CASSPGGGGTNEQFF.

This CDR3 reads CASSSLPGELGYGYTF. For the CDR3, the DNA is TGTGCCAGCAGTTCCCTACCGGGCGAGTTAGGCTATGGCTACACCTTC. V is TRBV6-5 and J is TRBJ1-2; D is undetermined. Trimming removed 4 bases at V and 4 bases at J, with 19 bases between. The CDR3 is made up of 16 amino acids. Per germline, CDR1 MNHEY and CDR2 SVGAGI.

This rearrangement joins TRBV30 to TRBJ2-2; D may be TRBD1 (5 bases). There are 14 residues in the CDR3. Looked up from germline, CDR1 is GTSNPN and CDR2 is SVGIG (reference sequence). V was cut by 0 bases and J by 9 bases, with 14 bases left in between. CDR3 in amino acids: CAWSVIGKGRELFF. The CDR3 DNA reads as TGTGCCTGGAGTGTAATTGGGAAGGGGCGGGAGCTGTTTTTT. Combining the CDR3 with reference TRBV30 and TRBJ2-2 gives the whole variable domain SQTIHQWPATLVQPVGSPLSLECTVEGTSNPNLYWYRQAAGRGLQLLFYSVGIGQISSEVPQNLSASRPQDRQFILSSKKLLLSDSGFYLCAWSVIGKGRELFFGEGSRLTVL.

DNA for the CDR3: TGTGCCAGCAGCTTACTGGCGGCCCCTTCGACCAATGAGCAGTTCTTC. Protein sequence: CASSLLAAPSTNEQFF. This sequence joins TRBV7-9 and TRBJ2-1; D gene uncertain. V lost 2 bases, J lost 6 bases, and 17 bases lay in between. This CDR3 region has 16 residues. Germline V lookup: CDR1 SEHNR, CDR2 FQNEAQ (reference sequence).

V usage is TRBV24-1 and J usage is TRBJ2-7; weak D call: TRBD1 (5 bases). V was clipped by 5 bases and J by 5 bases, with 9 bases between them. The CDR3 is made up of 12 amino acids. CDR1 KGHDR and CDR2 SFDVKD come from the germline V gene. As DNA, the CDR3 is TGTGCCACCAGTGCTCAGGGCAACGAGCAGTACTTC. Translation gives CATSAQGNEQYF.

V gene TRBV19 combines with J gene TRBJ1-1; D call uncertain. The germline gives CDR1 LNHDA, CDR2 SQIVND (reference sequence). Trimming removed 7 bases from V and 2 bases from J, with 8 bases in between. The CDR3 has 12 amino acids. In DNA form, the CDR3 reads TGTGCCAGTAATGGCTTTAACACTGAAGCTTTCTTT. Protein product: CASNGFNTEAFF.

Written as DNA, the CDR3 is TGCGCCAGCAGTGAACAAGGGGCAGGGGCTGAAGCTTTCTTT. Amino acids: CASSEQGAGAEAFF. The V call is TRBV10-2, the J call TRBJ1-1, with D possibly being TRBD1 (6 bases). Looked up from germline, CDR1 is WSHSY and CDR2 is SAAADI. V was pared by 3 bases and J by 6 bases, with 14 bases between. The CDR3 loop spans 14 amino acids.